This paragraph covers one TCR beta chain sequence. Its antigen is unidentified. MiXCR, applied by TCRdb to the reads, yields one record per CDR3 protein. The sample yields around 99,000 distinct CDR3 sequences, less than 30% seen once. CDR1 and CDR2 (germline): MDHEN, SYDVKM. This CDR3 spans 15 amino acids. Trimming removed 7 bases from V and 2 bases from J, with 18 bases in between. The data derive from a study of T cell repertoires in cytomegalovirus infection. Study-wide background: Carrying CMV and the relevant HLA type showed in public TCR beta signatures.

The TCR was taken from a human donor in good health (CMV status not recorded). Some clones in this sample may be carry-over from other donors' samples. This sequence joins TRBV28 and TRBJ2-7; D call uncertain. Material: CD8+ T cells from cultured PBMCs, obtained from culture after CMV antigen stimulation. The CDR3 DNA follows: TGTGCCAGCAATCATACTAACGGTCAGCCCTACGAGCAGTACTTC. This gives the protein CASNHTNGQPYEQYF.